Only a few counts were recorded for the clone carrying this T cell receptor beta chain. The antigen remains undetermined. V shed 4 bases, J shed 5 bases, and the junction held 8 bases outside the gene matches. The CDR3 consists of 14 residues. Germline-derived CDR1 and CDR2 are SGHRS and YFSETQ. This record comes from a study of cytomegalovirus exposure and HLA in healthy donors. Overall study findings and caveats: Analysis performed later found 16,951 TCR beta sequences associated with HLA alleles at 0.05 false discovery rate.

In the PCR, 60 Vbeta and 13 Jbeta primers were used. Profiling relied on immunoSEQ multiplex PCR, and the TCRdb table lists in-frame clones only, not all of them. This table holds 150,000 to 200,000 clones, roughly 80% found once. Sequences were obtained from PBMCs. The V call is TRBV5-1, the J call TRBJ1-1, with 7 bases identical to TRBD1. The TCR comes from a girl aged 10 to 17 in good health and CMV-seropositive. The CDR3 DNA reads as TGCGCCAGCAGCAACAGGGGAGGAGGGACTGAAGCTTTCTTT. As protein: CASSNRGGGTEAFF.